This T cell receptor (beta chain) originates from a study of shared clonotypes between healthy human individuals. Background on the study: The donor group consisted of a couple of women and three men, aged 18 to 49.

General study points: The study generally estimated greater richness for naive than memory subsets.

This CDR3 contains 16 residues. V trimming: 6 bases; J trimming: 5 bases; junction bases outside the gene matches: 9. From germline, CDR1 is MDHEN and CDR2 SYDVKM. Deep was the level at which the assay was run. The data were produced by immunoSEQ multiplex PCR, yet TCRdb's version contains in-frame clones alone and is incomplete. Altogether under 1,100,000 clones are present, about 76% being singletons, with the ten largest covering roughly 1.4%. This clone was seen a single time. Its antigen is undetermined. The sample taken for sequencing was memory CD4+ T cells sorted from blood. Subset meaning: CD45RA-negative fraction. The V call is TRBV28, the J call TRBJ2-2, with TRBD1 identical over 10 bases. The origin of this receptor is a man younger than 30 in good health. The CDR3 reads CASSPTGGIYTGELFF. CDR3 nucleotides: TGTGCCAGCAGCCCGACAGGGGGCATATATACCGGGGAGCTGTTTTTT. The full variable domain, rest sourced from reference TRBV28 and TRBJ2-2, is DVKVTQSSRYLVKRTGEKVFLECVQDMDHENMFWYRQDPGLGLRLIYFSYDVKMKEKGDIPEGYSVSREKKERFSLILESASTNQTSMYLCASSPTGGIYTGELFFGEGSRLTVL.